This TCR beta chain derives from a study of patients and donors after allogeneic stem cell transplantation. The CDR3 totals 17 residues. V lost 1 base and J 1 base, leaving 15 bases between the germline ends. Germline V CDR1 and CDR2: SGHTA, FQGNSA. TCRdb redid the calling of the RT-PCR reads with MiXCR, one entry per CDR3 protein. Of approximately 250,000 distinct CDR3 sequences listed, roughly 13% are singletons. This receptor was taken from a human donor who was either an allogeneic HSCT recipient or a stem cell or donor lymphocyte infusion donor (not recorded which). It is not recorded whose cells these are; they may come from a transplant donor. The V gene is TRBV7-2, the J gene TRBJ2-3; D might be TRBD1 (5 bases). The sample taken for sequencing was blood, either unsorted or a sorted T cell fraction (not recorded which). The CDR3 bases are TGTGCCAGCAGCTTAGGTAGGGGCCCCCCGGGCACAGATACGCAGTATTTT. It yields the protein CASSLGRGPPGTDTQYF.